This T cell receptor (beta chain) was found in a study of T-cell memory formation after mild COVID-19. In germline, CDR1 is SGHTA, CDR2 FQGTGA. The CDR3 sequence is 14 residues long. Trimming cost V 6 bases and J 4 bases; bases outside gene matches: 4. This clonotype turned up a few times. TCRdb reanalysed the 5' RACE reads using MiXCR and keeps one entry per CDR3 protein. The repertoire holds some 490,000 distinct CDR3 sequences, with 18% as singletons. The rearrangement joins TRBV7-3 to TRBJ2-2, with 8 bases fitting TRBD2. This sequence originates from an adult woman who had mild COVID-19 (a few samples of this study predate the infection). Cell type and time point are not known. Sequenced sample: PBMCs or a T cell subset sorted from them (not recorded which). In nucleotides, the CDR3 is TGTGCCAGCAGAGGGGCGGGAGGCACCGGGGAGCTGTTTTTT. This translates into CASRGAGGTGELFF.